This T cell receptor (beta chain) comes out of a study of blood T cell repertoires in COVID-19. The germline V gene has CDR1 SGHRS and CDR2 YFSETQ. The J segment lost 2 bases and the V segment lost 4 bases, leaving 16 bases of the junction unmatched. This CDR3 comprises 19 residues. Participants spanned ages about 18 to 95 years and resided in roughly 22 US areas. Using immunoSEQ multiplex PCR, the repertoire was profiled, and TCRdb retains in-frame clones only, with some absent. The data show about 220,000 clones, with around 89% seen just once and approximately 3.5% held by the top ten. This sequence originates from a young woman in a cohort exposed to, infected with or recovered from COVID-19 (not recorded which). The chain couples TRBV5-1 to TRBJ2-2; 8 bases fit TRBD2. The sequenced material came from PBMCs or T cells enriched from blood (not recorded which). This CDR3 reads CASSGAASGSYFNTGELFF. In nucleotides, the CDR3 is TGCGCCAGCAGCGGGGCGGCTAGCGGGTCATATTTTAACACCGGGGAGCTGTTTTTT. Supplemented by reference TRBV5-1 and TRBJ2-2, the full variable domain reads KAGVTQTPRYLIKTRGQQVTLSCSPISGHRSVSWYQQTPGQGLQFLFEYFSETQRNKGNFPGRFSGRQFSNSRSEMNVSTLELGDSALYLCASSGAASGSYFNTGELFFGEGSRLTVL.